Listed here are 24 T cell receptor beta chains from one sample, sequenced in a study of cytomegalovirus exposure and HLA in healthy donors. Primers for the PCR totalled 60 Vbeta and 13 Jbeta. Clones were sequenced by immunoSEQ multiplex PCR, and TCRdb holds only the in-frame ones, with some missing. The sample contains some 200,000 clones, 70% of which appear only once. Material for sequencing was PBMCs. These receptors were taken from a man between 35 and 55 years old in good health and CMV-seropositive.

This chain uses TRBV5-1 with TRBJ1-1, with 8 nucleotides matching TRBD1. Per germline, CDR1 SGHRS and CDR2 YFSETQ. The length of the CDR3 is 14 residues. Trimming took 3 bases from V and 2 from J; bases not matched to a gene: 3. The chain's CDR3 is CASSSDRENTEAFF. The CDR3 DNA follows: TGCGCCAGCAGCTCGGACAGGGAAAACACTGAAGCTTTCTTT.

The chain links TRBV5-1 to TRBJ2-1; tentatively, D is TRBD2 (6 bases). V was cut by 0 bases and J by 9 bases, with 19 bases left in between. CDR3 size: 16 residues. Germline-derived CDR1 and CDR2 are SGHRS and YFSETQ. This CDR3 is CASSLAPGEQRGEQFF. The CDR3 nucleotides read TGCGCCAGCAGCTTGGCCCCGGGGGAGCAAAGAGGTGAGCAGTTCTTC.

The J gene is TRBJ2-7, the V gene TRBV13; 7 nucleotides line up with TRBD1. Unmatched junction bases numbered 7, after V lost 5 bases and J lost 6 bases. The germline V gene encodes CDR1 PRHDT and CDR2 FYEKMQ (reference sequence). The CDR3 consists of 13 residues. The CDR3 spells CASSLTDRAEQYF. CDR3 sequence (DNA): TGTGCCAGCAGCCTCACCGACAGGGCCGAGCAGTACTTC.

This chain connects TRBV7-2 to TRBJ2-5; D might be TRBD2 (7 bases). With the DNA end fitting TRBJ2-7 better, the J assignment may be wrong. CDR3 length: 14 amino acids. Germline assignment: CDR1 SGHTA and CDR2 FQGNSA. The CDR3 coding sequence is TGTGCCAGCAGAGGGGGGGGCAAAGCCTACGAGCAGTACTTC. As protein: CASRGGGKAYEQYF.

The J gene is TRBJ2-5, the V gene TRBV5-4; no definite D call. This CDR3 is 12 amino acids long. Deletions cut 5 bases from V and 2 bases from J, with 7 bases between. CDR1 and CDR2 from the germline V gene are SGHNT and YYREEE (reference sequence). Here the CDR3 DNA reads TGTGCCAGCAGTTCCCCTCAAGAGACCCAGTACTTC. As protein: CASSSPQETQYF. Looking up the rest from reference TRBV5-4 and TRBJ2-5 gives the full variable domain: ETGVTQSPTHLIKTRGQQVTLRCSSQSGHNTVSWYQQALGQGPQFIFQYYREEENGRGNFPPRFSGLQFPNYSSELNVNALELDDSALYLCASSSPQETQYFGPGTRLLVL.

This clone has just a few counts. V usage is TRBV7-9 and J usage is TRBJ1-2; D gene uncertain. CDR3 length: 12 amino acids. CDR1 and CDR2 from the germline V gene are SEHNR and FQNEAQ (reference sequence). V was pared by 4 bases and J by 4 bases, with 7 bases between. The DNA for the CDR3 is TGTGCCAGCAGCTCTACAGCCTATGGCTACACCTTC. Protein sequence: CASSSTAYGYTF.

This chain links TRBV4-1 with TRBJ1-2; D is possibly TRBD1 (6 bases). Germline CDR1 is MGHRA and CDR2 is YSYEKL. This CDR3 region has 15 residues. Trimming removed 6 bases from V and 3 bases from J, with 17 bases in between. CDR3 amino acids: CASSLGGAGDYGYTF. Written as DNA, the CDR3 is TGCGCCAGCAGTCTCGGGGGGGCAGGGGACTATGGCTACACCTTC.

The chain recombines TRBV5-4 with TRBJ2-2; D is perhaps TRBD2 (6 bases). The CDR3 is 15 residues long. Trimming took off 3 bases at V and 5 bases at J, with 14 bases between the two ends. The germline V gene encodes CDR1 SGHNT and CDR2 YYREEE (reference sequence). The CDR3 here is CASSSLTRGTGELFF. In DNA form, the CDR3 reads TGTGCCAGCAGCTCCCTGACCCGGGGGACCGGGGAGCTGTTTTTT.

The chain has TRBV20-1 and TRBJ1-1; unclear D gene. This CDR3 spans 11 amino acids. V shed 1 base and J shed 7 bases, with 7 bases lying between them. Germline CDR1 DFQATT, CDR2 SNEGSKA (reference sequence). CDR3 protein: CSARGDNEAFF. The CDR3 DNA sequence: TGCAGTGCTAGAGGAGACAATGAAGCTTTCTTT.

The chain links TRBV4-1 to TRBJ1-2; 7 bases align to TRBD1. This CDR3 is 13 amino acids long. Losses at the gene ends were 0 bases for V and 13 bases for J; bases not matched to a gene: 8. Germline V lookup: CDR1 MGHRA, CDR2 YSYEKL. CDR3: CASSQDRGKYPTF. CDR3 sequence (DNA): TGCGCCAGCAGCCAAGACAGGGGGAAGTATCCCACCTTC.

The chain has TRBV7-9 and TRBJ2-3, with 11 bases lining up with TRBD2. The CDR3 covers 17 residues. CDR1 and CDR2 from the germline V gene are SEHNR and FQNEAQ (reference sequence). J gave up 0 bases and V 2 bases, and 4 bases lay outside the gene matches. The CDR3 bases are TGTGCCAGCAGCTTAACTAGCGGGGGACCGAGCACAGATACGCAGTATTTT. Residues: CASSLTSGGPSTDTQYF.

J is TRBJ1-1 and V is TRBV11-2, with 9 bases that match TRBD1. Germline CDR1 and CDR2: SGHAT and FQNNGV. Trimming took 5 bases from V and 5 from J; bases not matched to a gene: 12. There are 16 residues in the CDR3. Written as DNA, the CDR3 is TGTGCCAGCAGCCGAGCCGGGACAGGGTTGATAACTGAAGCTTTCTTT. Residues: CASSRAGTGLITEAFF.

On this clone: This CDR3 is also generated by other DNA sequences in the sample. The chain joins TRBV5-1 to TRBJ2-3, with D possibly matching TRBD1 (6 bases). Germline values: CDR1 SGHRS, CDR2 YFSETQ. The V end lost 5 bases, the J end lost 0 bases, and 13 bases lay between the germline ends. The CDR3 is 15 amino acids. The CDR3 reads CASSLLGASTDTQYF. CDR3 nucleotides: TGCGCCAGCAGTTTGTTGGGGGCTAGCACAGATACGCAGTATTTT.

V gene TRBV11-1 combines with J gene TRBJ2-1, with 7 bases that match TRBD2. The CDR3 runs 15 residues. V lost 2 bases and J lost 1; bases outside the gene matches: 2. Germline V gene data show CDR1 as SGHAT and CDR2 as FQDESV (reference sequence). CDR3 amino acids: CASSLYGGSYNEQFF. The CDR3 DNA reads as TGTGCCAGCAGCTTATACGGGGGGTCCTACAATGAGCAGTTCTTC.

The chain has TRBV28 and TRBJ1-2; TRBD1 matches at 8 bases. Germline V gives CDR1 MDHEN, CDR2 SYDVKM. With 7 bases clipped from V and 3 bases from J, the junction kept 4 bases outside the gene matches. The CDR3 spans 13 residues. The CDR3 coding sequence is TGTGCCAGCACCGTACAGGGGGACTATGGCTACACCTTC. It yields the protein CASTVQGDYGYTF.

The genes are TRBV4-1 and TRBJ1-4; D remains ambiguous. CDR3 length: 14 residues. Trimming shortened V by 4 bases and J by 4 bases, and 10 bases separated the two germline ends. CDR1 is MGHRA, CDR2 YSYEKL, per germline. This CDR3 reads CASSRTGINEKLFF. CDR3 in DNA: TGCGCCAGCAGCCGGACGGGGATTAATGAAAAACTGTTTTTT.

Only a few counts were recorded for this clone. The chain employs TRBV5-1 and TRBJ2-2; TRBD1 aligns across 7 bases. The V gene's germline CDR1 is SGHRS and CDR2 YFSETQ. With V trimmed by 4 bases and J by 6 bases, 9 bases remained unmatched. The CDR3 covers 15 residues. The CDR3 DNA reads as TGCGCCAGCAGCCAGGGGGACCTCGACGCCGGGGAGCTGTTTTTT. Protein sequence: CASSQGDLDAGELFF.

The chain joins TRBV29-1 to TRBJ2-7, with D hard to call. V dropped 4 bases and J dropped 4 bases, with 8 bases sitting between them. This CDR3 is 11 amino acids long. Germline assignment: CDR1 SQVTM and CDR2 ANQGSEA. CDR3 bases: TGCAGCGTTGCCACAGCTTACGAGCAGTACTTC. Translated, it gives CSVATAYEQYF.

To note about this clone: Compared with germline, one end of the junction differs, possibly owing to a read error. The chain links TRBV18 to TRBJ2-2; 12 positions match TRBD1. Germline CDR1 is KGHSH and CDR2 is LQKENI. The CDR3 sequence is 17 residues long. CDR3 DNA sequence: TGTGCCAGCTCACCACCGGGACAGGGGGCGAAGACCGGGGAGCTGTTTTTT. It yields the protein CASSPPGQGAKTGELFF. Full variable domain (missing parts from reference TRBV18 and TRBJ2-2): NAGVMQNPRHLVRRRGQEARLRCSPMKGHSHVYWYRQLPEEGLKFMVYLQKENIIDESGMPKERFSAEFPKEGPSILRIQQVVRGDSAAYFCASSPPGQGAKTGELFFGEGSRLTVL.

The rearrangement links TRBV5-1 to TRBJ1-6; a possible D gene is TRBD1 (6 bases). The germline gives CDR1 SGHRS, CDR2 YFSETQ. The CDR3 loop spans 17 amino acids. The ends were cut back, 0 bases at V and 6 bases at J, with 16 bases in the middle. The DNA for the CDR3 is TGCGCCAGCAGCTTGGGATCTGGGCAGGGGATTAATTCACCCCTCCACTTT. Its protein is CASSLGSGQGINSPLHF.

The CDR3 DNA follows: TGTGCCAGTAATAGCCCGGGACAGGCCACCTACGAGCAGTACTTC. Its translation is CASNSPGQATYEQYF. This chain links TRBV19 with TRBJ2-7; 8 bases are a match to TRBD1. The CDR3 spans 15 residues. Trimming took 7 bases from V and 2 from J; bases not matched to a gene: 10. CDR1 and CDR2 from the germline V gene are LNHDA and SQIVND (reference sequence).

The CDR3 region has the DNA TGCGCCAGCAGCCAAGTACCGGGACAGGGGGCCGGAGGTGAGCAGTTCTTC. It is translated as CASSQVPGQGAGGEQFF. This chain links TRBV4-1 with TRBJ2-1; TRBD1 matches at 12 bases. The trim removed 1 base at V and 9 bases at J, leaving 10 bases unmatched. The CDR3 is 17 amino acids. Germline-derived CDR1 and CDR2 are MGHRA and YSYEKL.

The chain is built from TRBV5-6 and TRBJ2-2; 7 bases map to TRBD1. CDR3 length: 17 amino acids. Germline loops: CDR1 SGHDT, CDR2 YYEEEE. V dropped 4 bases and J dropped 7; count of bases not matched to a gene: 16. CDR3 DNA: TGTGCCAGCAGCATGGGAAAAGGCAGGGGGTCTGACGGGGAGCTGTTTTTT. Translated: CASSMGKGRGSDGELFF.

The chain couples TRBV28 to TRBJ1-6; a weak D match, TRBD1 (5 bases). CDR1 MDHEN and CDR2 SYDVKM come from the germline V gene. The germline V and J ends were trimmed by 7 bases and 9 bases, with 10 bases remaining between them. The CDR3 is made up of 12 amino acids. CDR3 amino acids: CASTTGSSPLHF. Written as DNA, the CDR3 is TGTGCCAGCACCACAGGCTCTTCACCCCTCCACTTT.